Shown below are 14 T cell receptor beta chains from a single sample sequenced in a study of regulatory T cells in long-lasting Graves disease. Arm-PCR of CDR3 regions and iRepertoire HTBI primers were the basis on which TCR beta libraries were built. In TCRdb, the multiplex PCR reads were re-called with MiXCR into one record per CDR3 protein. This table holds approximately 390,000 distinct CDR3 sequences, roughly 16% found once. The time point is: newly diagnosed GD, antithyroid drugs for less than 3 months. PBMC RNA served as the TCR library source. The data were also submitted as part of a second study, on T cells in Graves' hyperthyroidism and ophthalmopathy.

Here the sequenced sample was peripheral blood mononuclear cells (PBMCs), taken at new diagnosis, from a patient treated with antithyroid drugs. These receptors were collected from a young woman with Graves disease.

This clonotype was observed at least ten times. This CDR3 reads CSASREKYEQYF. The CDR3 coding sequence is TGCAGTGCTAGTCGTGAAAAGTACGAGCAGTACTTC. This rearrangement joins TRBV20-1 to TRBJ2-7; D not resolved. The CDR3 is 12 residues long. The germline V gene encodes CDR1 DFQATT and CDR2 SNEGSKA (reference sequence). Deletions cut 3 bases from V and 4 bases from J, with 10 bases between.

This clonotype occurred many times. Germline is not matched at one junction end, which may reflect a read error. The chain carries TRBV4-1 and TRBJ1-1; 7 bases agree with TRBD1. Germline V gives CDR1 MGHRA, CDR2 YSYEKL. The CDR3 spans 15 residues. CDR3 in DNA: TGTGCCAGCAGCCAAGACGGGACAGTTAACACTGAAGCTTTCTTT. Its protein product is CASSQDGTVNTEAFF.

With regard to this clonotype: A clone one base away is much larger, so this may be a read error. This chain connects TRBV30 to TRBJ1-1; the match to TRBD1 covers 7 bases. Trimming at V came to 5 bases and at J to 10 bases, leaving 13 bases not matched to a gene. Germline V gene lookup returns CDR1 GTSNPN and CDR2 SVGIG (reference sequence). This CDR3 has 13 amino acids. CDR3: CAWGASPGQSAFF. CDR3 coding DNA: TGTGCCTGGGGTGCCTCACCGGGACAGTCAGCTTTCTTT.

This clonotype was detected only a few times. The rearrangement links TRBV9 to TRBJ2-1, with 7 bases identical to TRBD1. In germline, CDR1 is SGDLS, CDR2 YYNGEE. The J segment lost 8 bases and the V segment lost 0 bases, leaving 5 bases of the junction unmatched. The CDR3 runs 14 residues. CDR3 bases: TGTGCCAGCAGCGTAGGACAGGGCCGCGATGAGCAGTTCTTC. Its protein is CASSVGQGRDEQFF. Complete variable domain (other parts from reference TRBV9 and TRBJ2-1): DSGVTQTPKHLITATGQRVTLRCSPRSGDLSVYWYQQSLDQGLQFLIQYYNGEERAKGNILERFSAQQFPDLHSELNLSSLELGDSALYFCASSVGQGRDEQFFGPGTRLTVL.

This clonotype occurred many times. The DNA for the CDR3 is TGCAGTGCTAGTCCACCCGGGACTAGCCGCCCGTACACATTTGGTACGCAGTATTTT. Encoded protein: CSASPPGTSRPYTFGTQYF. The gene calls are TRBV20-1 and TRBJ2-3; 9 positions match TRBD2. Trimming removed 3 bases from V and 8 bases from J; junction bases left unmatched: 24. Germline V gives CDR1 DFQATT, CDR2 SNEGSKA (reference sequence). This CDR3 is built from 19 residues.

The table lists this clonotype with many counts. Here the CDR3 reads CASRLHAGDTQYF. CDR3 nucleotide sequence: TGTGCCAGCAGACTACATGCGGGAGATACGCAGTATTTT. The V call is TRBV27, the J call TRBJ2-3, with a tentative D call TRBD2 (5 bases). Germline lookup yields CDR1 MNHEY and CDR2 SMNVEV (reference sequence). The CDR3 runs to 13 residues. V lost 6 bases to trimming and J lost 5 bases, with 12 bases between them.

This clonotype was seen more than once but under ten times. The chain has TRBV6-5 and TRBJ2-5; the D is unclear. V was trimmed by 1 base and J by 0 bases, leaving 6 bases between them. CDR3 length equals 14 residues. Germline loops: CDR1 MNHEY, CDR2 SVGAGI. CDR3 in DNA: TGTGCCAGCAGTTACTACGGAAACCAAGAGACCCAGTACTTC. As protein: CASSYYGNQETQYF.

The gene calls are TRBV19 and TRBJ1-1; D is unresolved. V lost 3 bases and J 1 base, leaving 3 bases between the germline ends. Per germline, CDR1 LNHDA and CDR2 SQIVND (reference sequence). The CDR3 runs to 12 residues. CDR3 protein: CASSMRNTEAFF. CDR3 nucleotides: TGTGCCAGTAGTATGCGGAACACTGAAGCTTTCTTT.

The V call is TRBV20-1, the J call TRBJ2-1, with 11 bases matching TRBD2. The CDR3 is 16 amino acids. CDR1 and CDR2 (germline): DFQATT, SNEGSKA (reference sequence). Trimming took 2 bases from V and 3 from J; bases not matched to a gene: 6. The CDR3 protein is CSARRPSGGFYNEQFF. CDR3 coding DNA: TGCAGTGCTAGAAGGCCTAGCGGGGGGTTCTACAATGAGCAGTTCTTC.

In nucleotides, the CDR3 is TGTGCCAGTAGAAATCTCGGGGGGCAGGGTCAGCCCCAGCATTTT. It codes for CASRNLGGQGQPQHF. The V and J genes are TRBV19 and TRBJ1-5, with a possible D match to TRBD1 (6 bases). Germline values: CDR1 LNHDA, CDR2 SQIVND (reference sequence). Trimming removed 6 bases at V and 6 bases at J, with 18 bases between. The CDR3 is 15 residues long.

This clonotype has a count of ten or more. DNA for the CDR3: TGTGCCAGCAGCCTAACCGGGACAGGGATGACCGGGGAGCTGTTTTTT. It yields the protein CASSLTGTGMTGELFF. The rearrangement joins TRBV7-2 to TRBJ2-2; 9 nucleotides match TRBD1. The trim removed 5 bases at V and 5 bases at J, leaving 9 bases unmatched. CDR3 size: 16 residues. Germline values: CDR1 SGHTA, CDR2 FQGNSA.

This clonotype was recorded a few times. The rearrangement links TRBV5-1 to TRBJ2-1; 11 nucleotides agree with TRBD2. The germline gives CDR1 SGHRS, CDR2 YFSETQ. V was clipped by 4 bases and J by 3 bases; unmatched bases: 6. The length of the CDR3 is 16 residues. The CDR3, as DNA: TGCGCCAGCAGCAGAGGGACTAGCGGATTCTACAATGAGCAGTTCTTC. Encoded protein: CASSRGTSGFYNEQFF. The whole variable domain, filled in from reference TRBV5-1 and TRBJ2-1, reads KAGVTQTPRYLIKTRGQQVTLSCSPISGHRSVSWYQQTPGQGLQFLFEYFSETQRNKGNFPGRFSGRQFSNSRSEMNVSTLELGDSALYLCASSRGTSGFYNEQFFGPGTRLTVL.

This clonotype has a handful of counts. The chain uses TRBV2 and TRBJ2-7, with D hard to call. The CDR3 contains 14 residues. The V gene's germline CDR1 is SNHLY and CDR2 FYNNEI. Trimming left V 10 bases short and J 0 bases short, with 16 bases between. The CDR3 loop is CANLQTGPSYEQYF. The CDR3 DNA is TGTGCCAACCTCCAAACGGGCCCCTCCTACGAGCAGTACTTC.

This clonotype was detected ten times or more. The chain is built from TRBV5-6 and TRBJ2-1; a weak D match, TRBD2 (5 bases). The germline V gene encodes CDR1 SGHDT and CDR2 YYEEEE. The CDR3 is 17 residues long. V was pared by 0 bases and J by 0 bases, with 13 bases between. The CDR3 spells CASSLAADAGSYNEQFF. CDR3 nucleotide sequence: TGTGCCAGCAGCTTGGCCGCGGACGCGGGCTCCTACAATGAGCAGTTCTTC.